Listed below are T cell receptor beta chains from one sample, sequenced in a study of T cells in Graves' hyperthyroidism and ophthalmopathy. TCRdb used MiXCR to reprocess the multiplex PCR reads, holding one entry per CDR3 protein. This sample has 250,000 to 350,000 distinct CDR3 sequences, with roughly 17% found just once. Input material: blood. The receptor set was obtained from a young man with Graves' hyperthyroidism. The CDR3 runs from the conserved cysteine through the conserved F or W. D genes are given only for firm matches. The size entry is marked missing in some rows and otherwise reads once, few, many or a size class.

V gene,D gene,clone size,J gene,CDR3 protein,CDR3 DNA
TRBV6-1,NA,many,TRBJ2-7,CASSDPGRTNYEQYF,TGTGCCAGCAGTGATCCGGGACGGACCAACTACGAGCAGTACTTC
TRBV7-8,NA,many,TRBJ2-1,CASSLEGRADPNEQFF,TGTGCCAGCAGCTTAGAAGGCAGGGCGGACCCCAATGAGCAGTTCTTC
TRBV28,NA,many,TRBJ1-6,CASSLTGGFNSPLHF,TGTGCCAGCAGTTTAACCGGCGGCTTCAATTCACCCCTCCACTTT
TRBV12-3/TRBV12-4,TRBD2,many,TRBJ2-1,CASRPAGGGYNEQFF,TGTGCCAGCAGGCCAGCGGGAGGCGGGTACAATGAGCAGTTCTTC
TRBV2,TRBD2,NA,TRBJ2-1,CASRVGTSGSNEQFF,TGTGCCAGCAGGGTTGGGACTAGCGGGAGCAATGAGCAGTTCTTC
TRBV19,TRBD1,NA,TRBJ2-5,CASSISDRVQETQYF,TGTGCCAGTAGTATCTCGGACAGGGTCCAAGAGACCCAGTACTTC
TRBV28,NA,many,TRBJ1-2,CASSLIGGYYGYTF,TGTGCCAGCAGTTTAATAGGGGGTTACTATGGCTACACCTTC
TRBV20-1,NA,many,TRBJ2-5,CSAPAAGTDQETQYF,TGCAGTGCCCCCGCGGCCGGGACGGATCAAGAGACCCAGTACTTC
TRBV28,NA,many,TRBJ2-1,CASSLPGLYFYNEQFF,TGTGCCAGCAGTTTACCGGGACTTTACTTTTACAATGAGCAGTTCTTC
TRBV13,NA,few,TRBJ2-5,CASSRALSSRQETQYF,TGTGCCAGCAGCCGGGCCCTCTCCTCCCGGCAAGAGACCCAGTACTTC
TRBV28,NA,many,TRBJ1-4,CASSSIGQGGEKLFF,TGTGCCAGCAGTTCCATAGGGCAGGGCGGCGAAAAACTGTTTTTT
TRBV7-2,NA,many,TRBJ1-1,CASSLGAGMNTEAFF,TGTGCCAGCAGCTTAGGGGCAGGGATGAACACTGAAGCTTTCTTT
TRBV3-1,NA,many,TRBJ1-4,CASSQSSLRMDEKLFF,TGTGCCAGCAGCCAATCTAGTCTCAGGATGGATGAAAAACTGTTTTTT
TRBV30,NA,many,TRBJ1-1,CAWEAWPNTEAFF,TGTGCCTGGGAGGCTTGGCCGAACACTGAAGCTTTCTTT
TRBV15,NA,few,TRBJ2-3,CATSSFRDADTQYF,TGTGCCACCAGCAGTTTCAGGGATGCAGATACGCAGTATTTT
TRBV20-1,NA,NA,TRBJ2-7,CSANRFSYEQYF,TGCAGTGCTAACAGATTCTCCTACGAGCAGTACTTC
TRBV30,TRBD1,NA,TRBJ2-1,CAWTGGGKLLEQFF,TGTGCCTGGACAGGGGGCGGGAAATTATTGGAGCAGTTCTTC
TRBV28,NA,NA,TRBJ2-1,CASSSGVIRGNEQFF,TGTGCCAGCAGTTCTGGGGTTATCAGGGGCAATGAGCAGTTCTTC
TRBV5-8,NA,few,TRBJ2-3,CASSLWDSFTDTQYF,TGTGCCAGCAGCTTGTGGGATTCCTTCACAGATACGCAGTATTTT
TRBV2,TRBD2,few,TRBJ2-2,CAGNKGLGIAGELFF,TGTGCCGGCAATAAGGGACTAGGGATCGCCGGGGAGCTGTTTTTT
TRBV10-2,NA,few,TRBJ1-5,CASTPTGVNQPQHF,TGCGCCAGCACCCCCACGGGGGTAAATCAGCCCCAGCATTTT
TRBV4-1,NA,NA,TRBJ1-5,CASSQAGGRRKGQPQHF,TGCGCCAGCAGCCAAGCGGGGGGGCGCCGGAAGGGGCAGCCCCAGCATTTT